This T cell receptor (beta chain) was captured by sequencing in a study of CD8+CD57+ T cells in acquired aplastic anemia. The table lists this clonotype with a count of one. The template used for profiling TCR beta VDJ and CDR3 was genomic DNA. MiXCR, run by TCRdb on the reads, gives a single entry per CDR3 protein. The sample gives hundreds of thousands of distinct CDR3 sequences, 55% to 70% of which show up once; 4% is in the top ten. The CDR3 sequence is 14 residues long. Germline-derived CDR1 and CDR2 are LGHNT and FRNRAP. The V end was cut by 4 bases, the J end by 5 bases, with 14 bases between. This chain uses TRBV12-5 with TRBJ2-5; TRBD2 might be the D (7 bases). Material for sequencing was sorted CD4+, CD8+, or CD8+CD57+ T cells (not recorded which) from PBMCs. This TCR came from a human donor in good health, serving as a control. This chain's CDR3 is CASGSAGAGETQYF. The CDR3 nucleotides are TGTGCTAGTGGTTCGGCGGGGGCCGGGGAGACCCAGTACTTC. The variable domain in full, with the rest retrieved from reference TRBV12-5 and TRBJ2-5, is DARVTQTPRHKVTEMGQEVTMRCQPILGHNTVFWYRQTMMQGLELLAYFRNRAPLDDSGMPKDRFSAEMPDATLATLKIQPSEPRDSAVYFCASGSAGAGETQYFGPGTRLLVL.